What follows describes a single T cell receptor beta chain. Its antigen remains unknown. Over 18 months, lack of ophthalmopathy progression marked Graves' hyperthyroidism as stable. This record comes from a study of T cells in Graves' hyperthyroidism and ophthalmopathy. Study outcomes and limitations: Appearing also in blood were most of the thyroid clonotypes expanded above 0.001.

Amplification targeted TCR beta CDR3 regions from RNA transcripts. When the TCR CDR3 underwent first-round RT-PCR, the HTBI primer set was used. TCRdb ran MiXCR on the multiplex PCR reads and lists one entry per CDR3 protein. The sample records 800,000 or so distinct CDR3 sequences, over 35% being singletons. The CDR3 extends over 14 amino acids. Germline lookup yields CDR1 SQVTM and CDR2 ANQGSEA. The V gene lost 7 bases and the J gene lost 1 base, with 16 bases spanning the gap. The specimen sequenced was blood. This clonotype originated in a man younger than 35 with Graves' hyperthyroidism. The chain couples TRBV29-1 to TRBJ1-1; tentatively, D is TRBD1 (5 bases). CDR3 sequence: CSARRGVGNTEAFF. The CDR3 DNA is TGCAGCGCCCGACGGGGGGTAGGGAACACTGAAGCTTTCTTT.